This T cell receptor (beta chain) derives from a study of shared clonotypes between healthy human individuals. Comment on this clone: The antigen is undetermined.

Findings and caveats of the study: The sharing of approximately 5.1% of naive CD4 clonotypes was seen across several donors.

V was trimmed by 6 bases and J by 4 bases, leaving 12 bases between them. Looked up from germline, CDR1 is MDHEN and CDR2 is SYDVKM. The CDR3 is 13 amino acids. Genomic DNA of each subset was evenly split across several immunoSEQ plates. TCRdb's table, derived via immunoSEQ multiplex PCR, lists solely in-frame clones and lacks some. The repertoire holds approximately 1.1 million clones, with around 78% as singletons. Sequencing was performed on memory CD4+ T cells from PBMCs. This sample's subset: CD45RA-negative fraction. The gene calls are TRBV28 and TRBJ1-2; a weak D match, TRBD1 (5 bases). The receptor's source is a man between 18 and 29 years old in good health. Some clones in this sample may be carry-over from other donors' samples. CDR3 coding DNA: TGTGCCAGCAGCTCAGGGTGGGCCTATGGCTACACCTTC. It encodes CASSSGWAYGYTF.